The 30 T cell receptor beta chains given below trace back to one sample, sequenced in a study of graft-versus-host responses after intestinal transplantation. Sequencing was performed with immunoSEQ multiplex PCR; in TCRdb, only in-frame clones are kept and a portion is missing. The profile shows 11,000 or so clones, more than 70% of them singletons. The sample here was PBMCs, taken around 490 days after intestinal transplant. Receptor source: a human patient who received an intestinal transplant, so some T cells may come from the graft donor.

The chain is built from TRBV30 and TRBJ2-7; perhaps D is TRBD1 or TRBD2 (5 bases each). The CDR3 covers 15 residues. CDR1 is GTSNPN and CDR2 is SVGIG in the germline V gene (reference sequence). V lost 2 bases to trimming and J lost 0 bases, with 14 bases between them. CDR3 sequence: CAWSHRGSNSYEQYF. As DNA, the CDR3 is TGTGCCTGGAGTCACCGGGGCTCCAACTCCTACGAGCAGTACTTC. The whole variable domain, remainder taken from reference TRBV30 and TRBJ2-7, is SQTIHQWPATLVQPVGSPLSLECTVEGTSNPNLYWYRQAAGRGLQLLFYSVGIGQISSEVPQNLSASRPQDRQFILSSKKLLLSDSGFYLCAWSHRGSNSYEQYFGPGTRLTVT.

This sequence joins TRBV6-9 and TRBJ1-3; 10 nucleotides match TRBD1. The CDR3 is 15 residues long. Germline values: CDR1 MNHGY, CDR2 SVAAGI. Germline trimming cut 7 bases from V and 0 bases from J; bases unmatched to any gene: 3. The CDR3 protein is CASIRTGGSGNTIYF. CDR3 coding DNA: TGTGCCAGCATCAGGACAGGGGGCTCTGGAAACACCATATATTTT.

The chain combines TRBV6-5 with TRBJ1-2; D unresolved. This CDR3 comprises 10 residues. CDR1 is MNHEY and CDR2 is SVGAGI in the germline V gene. With 6 bases removed from V and 8 bases from J, the gap between germline ends came to 7 bases. CDR3 sequence: CASRVTGYTF. The CDR3 DNA reads TGTGCCAGCAGAGTAACAGGCTACACCTTC.

The rearrangement joins TRBV30 to TRBJ1-2, with D maybe TRBD1 (5 bases). Germline V lookup: CDR1 GTSNPN, CDR2 SVGIG (reference sequence). The CDR3 consists of 11 residues. With 4 bases removed from V and 4 bases from J, the gap between germline ends came to 7 bases. In nucleotides, the CDR3 is TGTGCCTGGATGAGGGGCTATGGCTACACCTTC. This translates into CAWMRGYGYTF.

This clone was counted a single time. The chain has TRBV6-5 and TRBJ2-2, with a possible D match to TRBD2 (5 bases). V gave up 6 bases and J gave up 5 bases, with 10 bases separating them. CDR3 size: 13 residues. Germline-derived CDR1 and CDR2 are MNHEY and SVGAGI. The CDR3, as DNA: TGTGCCAGCAGCCTTAGCGATACCGGGGAGCTGTTTTTT. This encodes CASSLSDTGELFF.

This clone has more than one count but fewer than ten. The genes are TRBV28 and TRBJ1-3, with TRBD1 as a possible D gene (5 bases). CDR1 MDHEN and CDR2 SYDVKM come from the germline V gene. Trimming cost V 3 bases and J 4 bases, with 10 bases left between them. There are 14 residues in the CDR3. The CDR3 reads CASSFGGNGNTIYF. The CDR3 DNA sequence: TGTGCCAGCAGTTTTGGGGGGAACGGAAACACCATATATTTT.

The gene calls are TRBV18 and TRBJ1-5; 7 bases line up with TRBD1. The V gene end was trimmed by 4 bases and the J gene end by 1 base; junction bases not matched to a gene: 7. The germline CDR1 and CDR2 sequences are KGHSH and LQKENI. The CDR3 loop spans 16 amino acids. The DNA for the CDR3 is TGTGCCAGCTCACTTGGGACAGCTAAAAGCAATCAGCCCCAGCATTTT. This sequence encodes CASSLGTAKSNQPQHF. Drawing the rest from reference TRBV18 and TRBJ1-5, the complete variable domain is NAGVMQNPRHLVRRRGQEARLRCSPMKGHSHVYWYRQLPEEGLKFMVYLQKENIIDESGMPKERFSAEFPKEGPSILRIQQVVRGDSAAYFCASSLGTAKSNQPQHFGDGTRLSIL.

V usage is TRBV5-1 and J usage is TRBJ2-3, with 7 bases fitting TRBD2. The CDR3 runs 16 residues. Germline V gene lookup returns CDR1 SGHRS and CDR2 YFSETQ. V gave up 2 bases and J gave up 6 bases; unmatched junction bases: 12. The CDR3 DNA is TGCGCCAGCAGCTTCGCGAATGCGGGAGAGGGTGATACGCAGTATTTT. This encodes CASSFANAGEGDTQYF.

The V gene is TRBV18, the J gene TRBJ2-6, with D unclear. The CDR3 consists of 18 residues. V lost 3 bases and J 0 bases, leaving 15 bases between the germline ends. The germline V gene encodes CDR1 KGHSH and CDR2 LQKENI. CDR3 residues: CASSPKALVASGANVLTF. The CDR3 DNA reads TGTGCCAGCTCACCGAAAGCATTAGTAGCCTCTGGGGCCAACGTCCTGACTTTC.

The chain uses TRBV5-6 and TRBJ2-7; 7 positions agree with TRBD1. The CDR3 is 12 residues long. The germline V gene encodes CDR1 SGHDT and CDR2 YYEEEE. V shed 2 bases and J 5 bases; nucleotides not matched to a gene: 1. CDR3 bases: TGTGCCAGCAGCTTACAGGGGAACGAGCAGTACTTC. Protein product: CASSLQGNEQYF. The variable domain in full, completed from reference TRBV5-6 and TRBJ2-7, reads DAGVTQSPTHLIKTRGQQVTLRCSPKSGHDTVSWYQQALGQGPQFIFQYYEEEERQRGNFPDRFSGHQFPNYSSELNVNALLLGDSALYLCASSLQGNEQYFGPGTRLTVT.

This sequence joins TRBV2 and TRBJ1-3, with D perhaps TRBD1 (5 bases). This CDR3 region has 18 residues. V lost 5 bases, J lost 0 bases, and 20 bases lay in between. Germline CDR1 SNHLY, CDR2 FYNNEI. Written as DNA, the CDR3 is TGTGCCAGCAGTCAAACCTGGGACCCGGACAACTCTGGAAACACCATATATTTT. Its protein is CASSQTWDPDNSGNTIYF.

This clone was seen a single time. The chain links TRBV29-1 to TRBJ1-2; D call uncertain. V was cut by 4 bases and J by 8 bases, with 14 bases left in between. In germline, CDR1 is SQVTM, CDR2 ANQGSEA. The CDR3 is made up of 12 amino acids. CDR3 coding DNA: TGCAGCGTTGCTCGAGACTTGAGCGGCTACACCTTC. Protein sequence: CSVARDLSGYTF.

The chain couples TRBV6-5 to TRBJ2-3; 8 bases are shared with TRBD1. J gave up 4 bases and V 6 bases, and 9 bases lay outside the gene matches. Germline assignment: CDR1 MNHEY and CDR2 SVGAGI. This CDR3 spans 15 amino acids. CDR3 bases: TGTGCCAGCAGCCCCGACAGGGGTAGGGCAGATACGCAGTATTTT. It encodes CASSPDRGRADTQYF.

CDR3: CASSTGGYNSPLHF. The CDR3 DNA sequence: TGTGCCAGTAGTACAGGGGGCTATAATTCACCCCTCCACTTT. This rearrangement joins TRBV19 to TRBJ1-6, with 7 positions matching TRBD1. Germline V lookup: CDR1 LNHDA, CDR2 SQIVND (reference sequence). The CDR3 is made up of 14 amino acids. The J segment lost 3 bases and the V segment lost 4 bases, leaving 0 bases of the junction unmatched.

CDR3 bases: TGTGCCAGCAGACGAGCTGATACGCAGTATTTT. This encodes CASRRADTQYF. The chain links TRBV6-1 to TRBJ2-3; D is uncertain. V lost 6 bases and J lost 6, with 7 bases in between. The CDR3 runs 11 residues. Germline CDR1 and CDR2: MNHNS and SASEGT.

This rearrangement joins TRBV6-1 to TRBJ1-1, with 7 bases that match TRBD1. The germline V gene encodes CDR1 MNHNS and CDR2 SASEGT. The CDR3 is made up of 14 amino acids. V lost 5 bases, J lost 5 bases, and 8 bases stayed unmatched. The CDR3 loop reads CASSSPNRGTEAFF. The CDR3, as DNA: TGTGCCAGCAGTTCCCCGAACAGGGGAACTGAAGCTTTCTTT.

The V and J genes are TRBV5-1 and TRBJ2-3; 8 bases agree with TRBD2. This CDR3 spans 14 amino acids. After removal of 0 bases from V and 6 bases from J, the junction contained 3 bases not matched to a gene. In germline, CDR1 is SGHRS, CDR2 YFSETQ. Written as DNA, the CDR3 is TGCGCCAGCAGCTTGGGGACTAGCAGGGATACGCAGTATTTT. Protein: CASSLGTSRDTQYF. The variable domain in full, with the rest retrieved from reference TRBV5-1 and TRBJ2-3, is KAGVTQTPRYLIKTRGQQVTLSCSPISGHRSVSWYQQTPGQGLQFLFEYFSETQRNKGNFPGRFSGRQFSNSRSEMNVSTLELGDSALYLCASSLGTSRDTQYFGPGTRLTVL.

The CDR3: CASSIPGGSNTEAFF. In DNA form, the CDR3 reads TGTGCCAGTAGTATCCCTGGGGGGTCGAACACTGAAGCTTTCTTT. The chain employs TRBV19 and TRBJ1-1; tentatively, D is TRBD1 (5 bases). V lost 3 bases, J lost 1 base, and 12 bases lay in between. CDR1 and CDR2 (germline): LNHDA, SQIVND (reference sequence). The CDR3 loop spans 15 amino acids.

The gene calls are TRBV6-4 and TRBJ1-6; 10 nucleotides match TRBD1. J lost 10 bases, V lost 2 bases, and 2 bases had no gene match. Germline CDR1 reads MRHNA; CDR2 reads SNTAGT. The CDR3 sequence is 14 residues long. CDR3 nucleotides: TGTGCCAGCAGTGACGGGACAGGGGTCTCACCCCTCCACTTT. It is translated as CASSDGTGVSPLHF.

This chain links TRBV2 with TRBJ2-1, with 13 positions matching TRBD2. V trimming: 7 bases; J trimming: 5 bases; junction bases outside the gene matches: 5. Germline loops: CDR1 SNHLY, CDR2 FYNNEI. The CDR3 consists of 15 residues. CDR3 nucleotide sequence: TGTGCCAGCATTATACTAGCGGGAGGGAACAATGAGCAGTTCTTC. Translation: CASIILAGGNNEQFF.

This clone was detected once. The chain recombines TRBV6-5 with TRBJ2-7; TRBD1 matches 8 bases. CDR1 and CDR2 (germline): MNHEY, SVGAGI. The CDR3 consists of 12 residues. V dropped 5 bases and J dropped 6; count of bases not matched to a gene: 3. The DNA of the CDR3 is TGTGCCAGCAGTGGACAGGGAGGCGAGCAGTACTTC. It encodes CASSGQGGEQYF.

This chain joins TRBV20-1 and TRBJ1-5; D not resolved. V lost 2 bases and J 4 bases, leaving 3 bases between the germline ends. The CDR3 is made up of 11 amino acids. Per the germline V gene, CDR1 is DFQATT and CDR2 is SNEGSKA (reference sequence). The CDR3 loop reads CSARQNQPQHF. CDR3 coding DNA: TGCAGTGCTAGACAAAATCAGCCCCAGCATTTT.

The rearrangement joins TRBV14 to TRBJ2-2; unclear D gene. Germline V gene data show CDR1 as SGHDN and CDR2 as FVKESK. Trimming took off 6 bases at V and 0 bases at J, with 8 bases between the two ends. The CDR3 extends over 14 amino acids. CDR3 sequence (DNA): TGTGCCAGCAGTTATAGAGCGAACACCGGGGAGCTGTTTTTT. It encodes CASSYRANTGELFF.

This chain uses TRBV27 with TRBJ2-7, with a weak D call TRBD1 (6 bases). The germline V and J ends were trimmed by 4 bases and 6 bases, with 19 bases remaining between them. Germline V gives CDR1 MNHEY, CDR2 SMNVEV (reference sequence). The CDR3 consists of 15 residues. The CDR3 DNA sequence: TGTGCCAGCAGTTCCCAGACGGGACAACTGAGCGAGCAGTACTTC. It encodes CASSSQTGQLSEQYF.

This chain joins TRBV4-2 and TRBJ2-1; 8 bases are a match to TRBD2. There are 14 residues in the CDR3. The V gene end was trimmed by 2 bases and the J gene end by 5 bases; junction bases not matched to a gene: 2. Per the germline V gene, CDR1 is LGHNA and CDR2 is YNFKEQ. The CDR3 loop is CASSQPGGDNEQFF. In DNA form, the CDR3 reads TGTGCCAGCAGCCAACCGGGAGGGGACAATGAGCAGTTCTTC.

The chain recombines TRBV9 with TRBJ2-7, with D possibly being TRBD1 (5 bases). The CDR3 is 13 residues long. V shed 0 bases and J shed 5 bases, with 9 bases lying between them. Germline CDR1 and CDR2: SGDLS and YYNGEE. This chain's CDR3 is CASSVGQKHEQYF. The CDR3 region has the DNA TGTGCCAGCAGCGTAGGACAGAAACACGAGCAGTACTTC.

This clone was seen a handful of times. The chain carries TRBV19 and TRBJ2-1; the match to TRBD2 covers 10 bases. Germline values: CDR1 LNHDA, CDR2 SQIVND (reference sequence). This CDR3 region has 15 residues. The V gene end was trimmed by 5 bases and the J gene end by 4 bases; junction bases not matched to a gene: 5. The CDR3 DNA reads TGTGCCAGTAGTCTCACTAGCGGGAATTACAATGAGCAGTTCTTC. Its protein product is CASSLTSGNYNEQFF.

The V and J genes are TRBV15 and TRBJ1-4; 7 bases are a match to TRBD1. CDR1 is LNHNV and CDR2 is YYDKDF in the germline V gene (reference sequence). CDR3 length: 16 residues. V dropped 3 bases and J dropped 7; count of bases not matched to a gene: 11. Here the CDR3 reads CATSSRGSPLAEKLFF. The CDR3 DNA is TGTGCCACCAGCAGCAGGGGGTCGCCTCTCGCTGAAAAACTGTTTTTT. The variable domain in full, completed from reference TRBV15 and TRBJ1-4, reads DAMVIQNPRYQVTQFGKPVTLSCSQTLNHNVMYWYQQKSSQAPKLLFHYYDKDFNNEADTPDNFQSRRPNTSFCFLDIRSPGLGDTAMYLCATSSRGSPLAEKLFFGSGTQLSVL.

The chain carries TRBV28 and TRBJ2-5, with D possibly being TRBD2 (6 bases). Germline V CDR1 and CDR2: MDHEN, SYDVKM. V lost 6 bases and J 2 bases, leaving 16 bases between the germline ends. This CDR3 is built from 15 residues. CDR3 in amino acids: CASRSTRGAQETQYF. Written as DNA, the CDR3 is TGTGCCAGCAGATCTACCCGCGGGGCTCAAGAGACCCAGTACTTC.

CDR3 sequence: CASRFRDSEKLFF. Written as DNA, the CDR3 is TGTGCCAGCAGGTTCCGGGACAGTGAAAAACTGTTTTTT. The V gene is TRBV2, the J gene TRBJ1-4; 7 nucleotides agree with TRBD1. The V and J ends lost 6 bases and 7 bases, in that order; junction bases with no gene match: 5. Germline V CDR1 and CDR2: SNHLY, FYNNEI. The CDR3 length is 13 residues.